This TCR beta chain was profiled in a study of T cell responses to AZD1222 COVID-19 vaccine. Study-wide results and caveats: Spike-spanning, vaccine-associated CD4 TCRs were dominant at 160-218 and 743-854. Donors in the cohort were predominantly white British and more often female, and clonal diversity was possibly underestimated. Targets within unmutated variant regions were reportedly found for nearly half of spike-specific TCRs. Repertoire sampling happened only post peak T cell response.

With respect to this clone: Its target is not known.

Using immunoSEQ multiplex PCR, the repertoire was profiled, and TCRdb retains in-frame clones only, with some absent. The sample gives 30,000 to 35,000 clones, approximately 84% of which show up once; roughly 9.6% is in the top ten. The CDR3 runs 19 residues. The germline V gene has CDR1 MGHRA and CDR2 YSYEKL. With 4 bases clipped from V and 0 bases from J, the junction kept 15 bases outside the gene matches. The source of this sequence is an adult who received the AZD1222 COVID-19 vaccine. V usage is TRBV4-1 and J usage is TRBJ1-3; 7 positions match TRBD1. Here the sequenced sample was peripheral blood, taken 28 days after the second AZD1222 dose. CDR3 region: CASSPETGSFPNSGNTIYF. Here the CDR3 DNA reads TGCGCCAGCAGCCCGGAGACAGGGAGCTTCCCAAACTCTGGAAACACCATATATTTT.